Listed below are T cell receptor beta chains from one sample, sequenced in a study of shared clonotypes between healthy human individuals. Sequenced by immunoSEQ multiplex PCR; TCRdb stores in-frame clones only, minus some. The sample contains just over 2,000,000 clones, around 96% of which appear only once. Sequencing was performed on naive CD8+ T cells sorted from blood. The receptors come from a young man in good health. CDR3s include the opening cysteine and the closing phenylalanine or tryptophan. A D gene is named only where the DNA matches it firmly. Rows may omit the clone size; those that give it use once, few, many or a size class.

TRBJ1-4	NA	15	NA	TRBV4-3	TGCGCCAGCAGCCGACTTACGGGCCCCAATGAAAAACTGTTTTTT	CASSRLTGPNEKLFF
TRBJ2-5	NA	11	NA	TRBV13	TGTGCCAGCAGCGAACAAGAGACCCAGTACTTC	CASSEQETQYF
TRBJ2-1	NA	13	NA	TRBV6-5	TGTGCCAGCAGTTCTGGACGGTCCAATGAGCAGTTCTTC	CASSSGRSNEQFF
TRBJ2-7	NA	15	NA	TRBV11-2	TGTGCCAGCAGCGCCGGGTATGGGACAACCTACGAGCAGTACTTC	CASSAGYGTTYEQYF
TRBJ2-1	NA	14	TRBD1	TRBV18	TGTGCCAGCGCTCGGGACAGCTCCTACAATGAGCAGTTCTTC	CASARDSSYNEQFF
TRBJ1-2	once	14	NA	TRBV13	TGTGCCAGCAGCCCGGGCCTTAACTATGTGGGCTACACCTTC	CASSPGLNYVGYTF
TRBJ2-3	NA	15	NA	TRBV7-8	TGTGCCAGCAGCTTAAATGGGGGGCCCACAGATACGCAGTATTTT	CASSLNGGPTDTQYF
TRBJ2-3	once	16	TRBD1	TRBV5-4	TGTGCCAGCAGCTCTTGGACAGGGCCACTCACAGATACGCAGTATTTT	CASSSWTGPLTDTQYF
TRBJ2-7	NA	14	NA	TRBV4-3	TGCGCCAGCAGCCAAGGTGAAGCAACGGACGAGCAGTACTTC	CASSQGEATDEQYF
TRBJ1-4	NA	18	TRBD1	TRBV7-9	TGTGCCAGCACCTCATCCCGGGACAGGGGAGAGGAAAACGAAAAACTGTTTTTT	CASTSSRDRGEENEKLFF
TRBJ2-7	NA	14	NA	TRBV13	TGTGCCAGCAGCGCAAATCCGCGAGGCTACGAGCAGTACTTC	CASSANPRGYEQYF
TRBJ2-7	NA	12	NA	TRBV6-6	TGTGCCAGCAGTTACAGTGCCTACGAGCAGTACTTC	CASSYSAYEQYF
TRBJ2-2	NA	16	NA	TRBV4-1	TGCGCCAGCAGCCAAGAAGGAGGGACAGCTTACCGGGAGCTGTTTTTT	CASSQEGGTAYRELFF
TRBJ2-7	NA	15	NA	TRBV19	TGTGCCAGTAGTCTGAGTGGGATAGGATCCTACGAGCAGTACTTC	CASSLSGIGSYEQYF
TRBJ2-7	NA	13	NA	TRBV5-5	TGTGCCAGCAGCTCCACTCCGGAGTACGAGCAGTACTTC	CASSSTPEYEQYF
TRBJ2-7	NA	12	NA	TRBV5-1	TGCGCCAGCGACTCAGGGTTGGGGGAGCAGTACTTC	CASDSGLGEQYF
TRBJ2-7	NA	14	NA	TRBV4-1	TGCGCCAGCAGCCAATCGGAACAGCTGAGGGAGCAGTACTTC	CASSQSEQLREQYF
TRBJ2-5	NA	15	NA	TRBV19	TGTGCCAGTAGTACGGGACCCAGTCCTGGAGAGACCCAGTACTTC	CASSTGPSPGETQYF
TRBJ2-2	NA	17	NA	TRBV7-8	TGTGCCAGCAGCGAGGTGGCTAGCCCCCTGAACACCGGGGAGCTGTTTTTT	CASSEVASPLNTGELFF
TRBJ1-2	NA	11	NA	TRBV27	TGTGCCAGCTGGGGGAGAGACGGCTACACCTTC	CASWGRDGYTF
TRBJ2-3	NA	16	TRBD2	TRBV10-3	TGTGCCATCAGTGAGAGACTAGCGGGGGGCACAGATACGCAGTATTTT	CAISERLAGGTDTQYF
TRBJ2-3	NA	15	TRBD2	TRBV7-6	TGTGCCAGCAGCTTAGGCAGCGGGAGGCCAGATACGCAGTATTTT	CASSLGSGRPDTQYF
TRBJ2-7	once	13	NA	TRBV4-1	TGCGCCAGCAGCCAAGAAGGACTCAACGAGCAGTACTTC	CASSQEGLNEQYF
TRBJ1-5	once	14	TRBD1	TRBV19	TGTGCCAGTACCGAAACAGGGGTTGGTCAGCCCCAGCATTTT	CASTETGVGQPQHF
TRBJ2-7	NA	15	NA	TRBV7-9	TGTGCCAGCAGCTTAGCAGGCGGGGGCCTCTACGAGCAGTACTTC	CASSLAGGGLYEQYF
TRBJ2-5	NA	16	NA	TRBV11-2	TGTGCCAGCAGCTTAAGAAGGGACGGAAGAGGAGAGACCCAGTACTTC	CASSLRRDGRGETQYF
TRBJ1-2	NA	13	NA	TRBV5-5	TGTGCCAGCAGCTTGGGTAGGAACTATGGCTACACCTTC	CASSLGRNYGYTF
TRBJ2-7	NA	16	NA	TRBV13	TGTGCCAGCAGCTTAGGAACCGGGACCGCAACCTACGAGCAGTACTTC	CASSLGTGTATYEQYF
TRBJ2-5	NA	13	NA	TRBV5-6	TGTGCCAGCAGCGTACTGGGACCGTTGGCCCAGTACTTC	CASSVLGPLAQYF
TRBJ2-7	NA	15	NA	TRBV25-1	TGTGCCAGCAGTGCTCGAATTGACCCATACTACGAGCAGTACTTC	CASSARIDPYYEQYF
TRBJ2-5	NA	14	NA	TRBV11-2	TGTGCCAGCAGCCCGGGAAACGGGCAAGAGACCCAGTACTTC	CASSPGNGQETQYF
TRBJ1-5	NA	14	NA	TRBV27	TGTGCCAGCAGTCGCCTGGGAGGCAATCAGCCCCAGCATTTT	CASSRLGGNQPQHF
TRBJ1-2	NA	14	NA	TRBV2	TGTGCCAGCAGTGAGAGTCAGGATCAAGCCGGCTACACCTTC	CASSESQDQAGYTF
TRBJ2-1	NA	15	NA	TRBV9	TGTGCCAGCAGCGCTATCAGCGCGATCGACAATGAGCAGTTCTTC	CASSAISAIDNEQFF
TRBJ2-7	NA	15	NA	TRBV6-5	TGTGCCAGCAGTTACGAGGTCTCTTTTGCCTACGAGCAGTACTTC	CASSYEVSFAYEQYF
TRBJ2-5	NA	16	TRBD2	TRBV7-2	TGTGCCAGCAGCTTTGAGAGGCGGGAGGGAGATGAGACCCAGTACTTC	CASSFERREGDETQYF
TRBJ2-7	NA	15	TRBD2	TRBV6-5	TGTGCCAGCAGCCTAGGACTAGCGGGGTCCCACGAGCAGTACTTC	CASSLGLAGSHEQYF
TRBJ2-3	NA	16	NA	TRBV4-1	TGCGCCAGCAGCCAAGACGAGGGAGGAGGAACAGATACGCAGTATTTT	CASSQDEGGGTDTQYF
TRBJ2-1	NA	14	TRBD1	TRBV13	TGTGCCAGCAGCCCGAGACAGGGGCGGAATGAGCAGTTCTTC	CASSPRQGRNEQFF
TRBJ1-5	NA	13	NA	TRBV27	TGTGCCAGCAGTTTATCCGTAAGCCAGCCCCAGCATTTT	CASSLSVSQPQHF
TRBJ2-1	NA	19	TRBD2	TRBV5-5	TGTGCCAGCAGCTTGGGAATACTACTAGCGGGAGGGCTCTACAATGAGCAGTTCTTC	CASSLGILLAGGLYNEQFF
TRBJ1-2	NA	14	NA	TRBV15	TGTGCCACCAGCAGAGACAGGGTGAACTATGGCTACACCTTC	CATSRDRVNYGYTF
TRBJ2-1	NA	14	TRBD1	TRBV5-1	TGCGCCAGCAGCTTGTTACAGGGGCACAATGAGCAGTTCTTC	CASSLLQGHNEQFF